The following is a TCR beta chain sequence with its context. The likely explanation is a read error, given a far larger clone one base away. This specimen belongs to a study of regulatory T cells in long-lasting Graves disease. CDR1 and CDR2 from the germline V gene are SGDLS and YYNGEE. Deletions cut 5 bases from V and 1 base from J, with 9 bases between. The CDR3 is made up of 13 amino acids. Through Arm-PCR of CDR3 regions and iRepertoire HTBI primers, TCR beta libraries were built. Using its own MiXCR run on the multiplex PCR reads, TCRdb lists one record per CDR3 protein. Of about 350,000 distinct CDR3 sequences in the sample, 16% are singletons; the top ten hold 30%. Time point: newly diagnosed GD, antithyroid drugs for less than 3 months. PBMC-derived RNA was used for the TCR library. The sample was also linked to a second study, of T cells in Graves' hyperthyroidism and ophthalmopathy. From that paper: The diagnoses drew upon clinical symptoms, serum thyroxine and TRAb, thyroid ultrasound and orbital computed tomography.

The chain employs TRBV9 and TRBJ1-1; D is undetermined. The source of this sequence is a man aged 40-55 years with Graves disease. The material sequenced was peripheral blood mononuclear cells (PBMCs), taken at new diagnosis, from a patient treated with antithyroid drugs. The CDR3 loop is CASSSSRNTEAFF. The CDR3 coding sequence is TGTGCCAGCAGTTCTTCCCGGAACACTGAAGCTTTCTTT.